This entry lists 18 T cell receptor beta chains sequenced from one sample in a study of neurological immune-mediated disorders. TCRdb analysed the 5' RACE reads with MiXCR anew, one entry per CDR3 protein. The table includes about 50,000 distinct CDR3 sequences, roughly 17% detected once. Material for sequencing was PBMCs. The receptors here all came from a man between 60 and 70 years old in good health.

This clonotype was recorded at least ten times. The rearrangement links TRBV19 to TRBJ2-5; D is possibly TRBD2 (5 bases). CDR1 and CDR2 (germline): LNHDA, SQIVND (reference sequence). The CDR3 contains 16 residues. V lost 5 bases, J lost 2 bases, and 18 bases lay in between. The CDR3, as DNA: TGTGCCAGTAGTGCACTAGGCGTGGCGGTACAAGAGACCCAGTACTTC. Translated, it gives CASSALGVAVQETQYF.

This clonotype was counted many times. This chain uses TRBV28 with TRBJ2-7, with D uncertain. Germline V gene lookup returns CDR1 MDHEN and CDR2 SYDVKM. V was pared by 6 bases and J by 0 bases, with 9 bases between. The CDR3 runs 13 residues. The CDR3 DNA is TGTGCCAGCAGACCGGGCTTCTCCTACGAGCAGTACTTC. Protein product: CASRPGFSYEQYF. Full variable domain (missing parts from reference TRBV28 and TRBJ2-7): DVKVTQSSRYLVKRTGEKVFLECVQDMDHENMFWYRQDPGLGLRLIYFSYDVKMKEKGDIPEGYSVSREKKERFSLILESASTNQTSMYLCASRPGFSYEQYFGPGTRLTVT.

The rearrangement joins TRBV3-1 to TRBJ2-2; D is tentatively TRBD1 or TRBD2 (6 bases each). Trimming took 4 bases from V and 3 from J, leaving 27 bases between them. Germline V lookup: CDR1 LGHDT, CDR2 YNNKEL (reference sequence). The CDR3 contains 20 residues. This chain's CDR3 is CASSPPPWGLEGRHTGELFF. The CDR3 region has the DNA TGTGCCAGCAGCCCACCTCCCTGGGGGCTGGAGGGCCGACACACCGGGGAGCTGTTTTTT.

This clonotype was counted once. CDR3 bases: TGTGCCAGCAGCTTCGGACAGGGCCGGTACGAGCAGTACTTC. It codes for CASSFGQGRYEQYF. V and J are TRBV14 and TRBJ2-5, with 8 positions matching TRBD1. The end of the DNA aligns better with TRBJ2-7, so the J call may be wrong. This CDR3 has 14 amino acids. Germline assignment: CDR1 SGHDN and CDR2 FVKESK.

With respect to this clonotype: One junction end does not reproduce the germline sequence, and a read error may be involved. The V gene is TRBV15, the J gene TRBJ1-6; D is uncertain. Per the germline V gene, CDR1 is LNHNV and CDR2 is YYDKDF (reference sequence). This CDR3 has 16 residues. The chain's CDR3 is CATSNRASNPHPPLNF. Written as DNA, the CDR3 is TGTGCCACCAGCAATCGGGCTTCAAACCCCCATCCACCCCTCAACTTT.

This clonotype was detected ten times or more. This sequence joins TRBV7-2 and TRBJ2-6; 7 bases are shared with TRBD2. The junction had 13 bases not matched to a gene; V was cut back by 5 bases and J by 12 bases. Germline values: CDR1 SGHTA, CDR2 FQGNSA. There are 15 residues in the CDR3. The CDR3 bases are TGTGCCAGCAGCCCCCGGCCCCCAACGGGGGGCGTCCTGACTTTC. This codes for CASSPRPPTGGVLTF.

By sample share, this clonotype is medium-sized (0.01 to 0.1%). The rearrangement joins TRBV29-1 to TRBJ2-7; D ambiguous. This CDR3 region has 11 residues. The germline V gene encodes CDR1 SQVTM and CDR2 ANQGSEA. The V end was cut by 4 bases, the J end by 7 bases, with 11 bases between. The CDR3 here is CSVAPQGEQYF. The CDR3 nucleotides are TGCAGCGTTGCCCCCCAAGGGGAGCAGTACTTC.

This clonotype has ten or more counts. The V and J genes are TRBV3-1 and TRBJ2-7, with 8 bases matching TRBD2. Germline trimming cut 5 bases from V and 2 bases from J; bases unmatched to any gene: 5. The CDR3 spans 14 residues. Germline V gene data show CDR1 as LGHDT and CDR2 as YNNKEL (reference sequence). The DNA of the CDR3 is TGTGCCAGCAGCAAAGGACTAGCCGCCTACGAGCAGTACTTC. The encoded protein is CASSKGLAAYEQYF.

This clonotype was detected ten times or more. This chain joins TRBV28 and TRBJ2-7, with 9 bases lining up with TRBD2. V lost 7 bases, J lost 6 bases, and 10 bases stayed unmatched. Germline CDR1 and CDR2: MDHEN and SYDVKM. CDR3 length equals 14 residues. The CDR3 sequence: CASTLSGRISEQYF. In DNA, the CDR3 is TGTGCCAGCACTCTTAGCGGGAGAATTAGCGAGCAGTACTTC. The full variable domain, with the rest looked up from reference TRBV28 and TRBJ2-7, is DVKVTQSSRYLVKRTGEKVFLECVQDMDHENMFWYRQDPGLGLRLIYFSYDVKMKEKGDIPEGYSVSREKKERFSLILESASTNQTSMYLCASTLSGRISEQYFGPGTRLTVT.

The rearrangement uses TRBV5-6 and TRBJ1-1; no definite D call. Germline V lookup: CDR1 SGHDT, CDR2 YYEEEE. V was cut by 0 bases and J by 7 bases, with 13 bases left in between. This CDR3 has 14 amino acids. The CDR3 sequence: CASSLGRPALEAFF. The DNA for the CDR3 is TGTGCCAGCAGCTTGGGACGACCTGCACTTGAAGCTTTCTTT.

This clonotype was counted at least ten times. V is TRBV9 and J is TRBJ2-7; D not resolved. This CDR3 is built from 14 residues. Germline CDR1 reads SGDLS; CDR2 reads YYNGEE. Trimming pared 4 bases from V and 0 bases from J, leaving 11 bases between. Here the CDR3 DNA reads TGTGCCAGCAGCCCCTCGCCCCTCTCCTACGAGCAGTACTTC. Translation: CASSPSPLSYEQYF. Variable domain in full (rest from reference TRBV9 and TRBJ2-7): DSGVTQTPKHLITATGQRVTLRCSPRSGDLSVYWYQQSLDQGLQFLIQYYNGEERAKGNILERFSAQQFPDLHSELNLSSLELGDSALYFCASSPSPLSYEQYFGPGTRLTVT.

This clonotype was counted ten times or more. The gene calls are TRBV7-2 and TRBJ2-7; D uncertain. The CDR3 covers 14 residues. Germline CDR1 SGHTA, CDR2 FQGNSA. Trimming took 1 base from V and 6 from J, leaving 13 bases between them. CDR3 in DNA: TGTGCCAGCAGCTTAGGGATTCAGAATATCGAGCAGTACTTC. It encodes CASSLGIQNIEQYF.

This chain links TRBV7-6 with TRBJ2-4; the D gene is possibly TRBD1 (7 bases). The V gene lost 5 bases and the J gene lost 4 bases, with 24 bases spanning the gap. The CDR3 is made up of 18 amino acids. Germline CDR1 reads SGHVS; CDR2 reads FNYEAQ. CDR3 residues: CASSPRWVGGTAKNIQYF. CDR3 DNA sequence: TGTGCCAGCAGCCCCCGTTGGGTCGGCGGGACAGCGAAAAACATTCAGTACTTC.

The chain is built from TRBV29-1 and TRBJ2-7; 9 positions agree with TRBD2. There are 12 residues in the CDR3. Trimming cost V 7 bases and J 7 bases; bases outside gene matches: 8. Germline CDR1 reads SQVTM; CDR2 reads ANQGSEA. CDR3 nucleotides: TGCAGCGGCGGGGGGGGGTCGGGGGAGCAGTACTTC. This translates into CSGGGGSGEQYF.

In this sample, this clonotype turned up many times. The CDR3 DNA sequence: TGCGCCAGCAGCTCTCCCGGGACAGGGTGGGGCGAGCAGTACTTC. It encodes CASSSPGTGWGEQYF. The chain combines TRBV5-1 with TRBJ2-7; TRBD1 matches 9 bases. V dropped 3 bases and J dropped 6; count of bases not matched to a gene: 10. Germline V gene data show CDR1 as SGHRS and CDR2 as YFSETQ. CDR3 length: 15 amino acids.

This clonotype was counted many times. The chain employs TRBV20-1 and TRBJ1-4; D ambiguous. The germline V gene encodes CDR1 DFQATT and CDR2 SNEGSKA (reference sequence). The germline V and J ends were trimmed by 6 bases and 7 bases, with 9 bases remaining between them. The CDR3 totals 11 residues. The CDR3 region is CSARGGEKLFF. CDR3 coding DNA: TGCAGTGCCCGAGGCGGTGAAAAACTGTTTTTT.

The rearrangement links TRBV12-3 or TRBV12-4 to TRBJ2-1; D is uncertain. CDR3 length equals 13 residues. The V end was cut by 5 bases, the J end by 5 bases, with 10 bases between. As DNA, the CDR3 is TGTGCCAGCAGTCGATTCAGAAACAATGAGCAGTTCTTC. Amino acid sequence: CASSRFRNNEQFF.

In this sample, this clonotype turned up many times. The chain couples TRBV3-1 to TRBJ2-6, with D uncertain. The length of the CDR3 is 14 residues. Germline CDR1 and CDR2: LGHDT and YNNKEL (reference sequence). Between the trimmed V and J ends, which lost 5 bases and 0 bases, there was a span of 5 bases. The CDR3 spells CASSSFSGANVLTF. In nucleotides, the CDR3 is TGTGCCAGCAGCTCCTTCTCTGGGGCCAACGTCCTGACTTTC.